The present TCR beta chain was sequenced within a study of T cells in Graves' hyperthyroidism and ophthalmopathy. A patient was excluded if there was uncontrolled infection, other autoimmune disease, pregnancy or lactation. The diagnoses drew upon clinical symptoms, serum thyroxine and TRAb, thyroid ultrasound and orbital computed tomography. Germline V lookup: CDR1 MDHEN, CDR2 SYDVKM. V shed 5 bases, J shed 7 bases, and the junction held 15 bases outside the gene matches. The CDR3 extends over 17 amino acids. This clonotype appeared many times. The TCR beta CDR3 regions underwent amplification using RNA transcripts as the source. The HTBI primer set was used in a first-round RT-PCR of the TCR CDR3. TCRdb fed the multiplex PCR reads into MiXCR, producing one record per CDR3 protein. The sample lists about 600,000 distinct CDR3 sequences; about 14% were seen once.

The rearrangement joins TRBV28 to TRBJ2-3; 10 nucleotides line up with TRBD2. This clonotype originated in a woman aged 18 to 35 with Graves' ophthalmopathy. Sequencing was done on a sample of blood. Here the CDR3 reads CASSPGLAYQRGNTQYF. CDR3 coding DNA: TGTGCCAGCAGTCCGGGACTAGCGTATCAGCGGGGGAATACGCAGTATTTT.